This TCR beta chain was observed in a study of cytomegalovirus exposure and HLA in healthy donors. The PCR had 60 Vbeta and 13 Jbeta primers. Using immunoSEQ multiplex PCR, the repertoire was profiled, and TCRdb retains in-frame clones only, with some absent. This sample has under 200,000 clones; roughly 85% occur once, and the top ten carry under 0.75%. The junction had 4 bases not matched to a gene; V was cut back by 0 bases and J by 4 bases. Per germline, CDR1 MNHEY and CDR2 SVGAGI. The CDR3 is made up of 16 amino acids. The rearrangement joins TRBV6-5 to TRBJ2-5; 11 bases match TRBD2. This sequence was found in a woman aged 40 to 50 in good health and CMV-seronegative. Input material: PBMCs. CDR3 loop: CASSYSSSGRGETQYF. The DNA of the CDR3 is TGTGCCAGCAGTTACTCGAGTAGCGGGAGGGGAGAGACCCAGTACTTC.